This section outlines one T cell receptor beta chain sequence together with its context. The data originate from a study of shared clonotypes between healthy human individuals. The CDR3 has 14 residues. Trimming pared 3 bases from V and 5 bases from J, leaving 14 bases between. CDR1 and CDR2 (germline): SGHNT, YYREEE (reference sequence). The naive CD8 fraction comprised CD45RO-negative cells positively selected for CCR7 and excluded terminally differentiated effector memory CD45RA+ cells. Only in-frame clones appear in the TCRdb table, and some are missing; sequencing was by immunoSEQ multiplex PCR. This sample carries about 680,000 clones, 90% to 95% of them seen once, and the ten largest clones take approximately 22%.

This rearrangement joins TRBV5-4 to TRBJ2-5; possible D gene TRBD2, 5 bases. The source of this sequence is a man aged 30-40 years in good health. Sequenced material: naive CD8+ T cells sorted from blood. CDR3 DNA sequence: TGTGCCAGCAGCTCTGCGGGTAGTGGTGAGACCCAGTACTTC. It encodes CASSSAGSGETQYF.